These T cell receptor beta chains were read from a single sample in a study of control samples from healthy donors and cancer patients. Method: immunoSEQ multiplex PCR; TCRdb's copy keeps in-frame clones and lacks some. The sample includes 90,000 or so clones, about 85% of them seen just once. Material: blood. Receptor source: a woman aged 70-85 years in good health. CDR3s include the opening cysteine and the closing phenylalanine or tryptophan. A D gene is named only where the DNA matches it firmly. Only some rows state a clone size, as once, few, many or a class for expanded clones.

d_call: TRBD1
clone_size: .
j_call: TRBJ1-1
cdr3_length: 12
v_call: TRBV6-6
cdr3_nt: TGTGCCACCGACAGGGGACCGGCTGAAGCTTTCTTT
cdr3_aa: CATDRGPAEAFF

d_call: .
clone_size: .
j_call: TRBJ1-1
cdr3_length: 15
v_call: TRBV11-1
cdr3_nt: TGTGCCAGCAGCCCCGGGGGCAGCAAGAACACTGAAGCTTTCTTT
cdr3_aa: CASSPGGSKNTEAFF

d_call: TRBD1
clone_size: .
j_call: TRBJ1-2
cdr3_length: 13
v_call: TRBV7-9
cdr3_nt: TGTGCCAGCAGCCCGACAGGGGACCATGGCTACACCTTC
cdr3_aa: CASSPTGDHGYTF

d_call: .
clone_size: .
j_call: TRBJ2-3
cdr3_length: 13
v_call: TRBV27
cdr3_nt: TGTGCCAGCAGGGAGAGGAACACAGATACGCAGTATTTT
cdr3_aa: CASRERNTDTQYF

d_call: TRBD1
clone_size: .
j_call: TRBJ1-4
cdr3_length: 15
v_call: TRBV4-3
cdr3_nt: TGCGCCAGCAGCCTGACAGGGGGCGTTAATGAAAAACTGTTTTTT
cdr3_aa: CASSLTGGVNEKLFF

d_call: .
clone_size: .
j_call: TRBJ1-5
cdr3_length: 13
v_call: TRBV30
cdr3_nt: TGTGCCTGGAGTCGAGATAGCAATCAGCCCCAGCATTTT
cdr3_aa: CAWSRDSNQPQHF

d_call: .
clone_size: .
j_call: TRBJ1-1
cdr3_length: 13
v_call: TRBV29-1
cdr3_nt: TGCAGCCTTAGGCAGGGAAGGAGCACTGAAGCTTTCTTT
cdr3_aa: CSLRQGRSTEAFF

d_call: .
clone_size: once
j_call: TRBJ1-1
cdr3_length: 13
v_call: TRBV19
cdr3_nt: TGTGCCAGTAGTAGCATGGGGAACACTGAAGCTTTCTTT
cdr3_aa: CASSSMGNTEAFF

d_call: .
clone_size: .
j_call: TRBJ2-7
cdr3_length: 14
v_call: TRBV7-8
cdr3_nt: TGTGCCAGCAGCTTCCGCGACGGAAAATACGAGCAGTACTTC
cdr3_aa: CASSFRDGKYEQYF

d_call: .
clone_size: .
j_call: TRBJ2-4
cdr3_length: 19
v_call: TRBV12-2
cdr3_nt: TGTGCAAGTCGCTTTCCGGGACAGTCAGTTTACCGAGCCAAAAACATTCAGTACTTC
cdr3_aa: CASRFPGQSVYRAKNIQYF

d_call: .
clone_size: .
j_call: TRBJ2-7
cdr3_length: 16
v_call: TRBV4-1
cdr3_nt: TGCGCCAGCAGCCTCAAGGTGAGCGGACAACCCTACGAGCAGTACTTC
cdr3_aa: CASSLKVSGQPYEQYF

d_call: TRBD1
clone_size: .
j_call: TRBJ1-4
cdr3_length: 15
v_call: TRBV4-1
cdr3_nt: TGCGCCAGCAGCCAACAGGGGGCAACTAATGAAAAACTGTTTTTT
cdr3_aa: CASSQQGATNEKLFF

d_call: .
clone_size: .
j_call: TRBJ1-5
cdr3_length: 14
v_call: TRBV2
cdr3_nt: TGTGCCAGCAGGTTCCGGGACCGCACCCAGCCCCAGCATTTT
cdr3_aa: CASRFRDRTQPQHF

d_call: TRBD1
clone_size: .
j_call: TRBJ1-3
cdr3_length: 17
v_call: TRBV18
cdr3_nt: TGTGCCAGCTCACCATACGGGACAGCACTCTCTGGAAACACCATATATTTT
cdr3_aa: CASSPYGTALSGNTIYF

d_call: TRBD1
clone_size: once
j_call: TRBJ1-2
cdr3_length: 14
v_call: TRBV2
cdr3_nt: TGTGCCAGCAGTTCCCGGGAGGGGGCTTATGGCTACACCTTC
cdr3_aa: CASSSREGAYGYTF

d_call: .
clone_size: .
j_call: TRBJ1-1
cdr3_length: 15
v_call: TRBV7-9
cdr3_nt: TGTGCCAGCAGCAAAGGGCCTGTGGAGAACACTGAAGCTTTCTTT
cdr3_aa: CASSKGPVENTEAFF

d_call: .
clone_size: .
j_call: TRBJ2-2
cdr3_length: 13
v_call: TRBV30
cdr3_nt: TGTGCCTGGGATACCTCGAACACCGGGGAGCTGTTTTTT
cdr3_aa: CAWDTSNTGELFF

d_call: .
clone_size: .
j_call: TRBJ1-5
cdr3_length: 16
v_call: TRBV2
cdr3_nt: TGTGCCAGCAGTGAATGGAAGGTCTCGGCCAATCAGCCCCAGCATTTT
cdr3_aa: CASSEWKVSANQPQHF

d_call: TRBD1
clone_size: .
j_call: TRBJ1-1
cdr3_length: 15
v_call: TRBV9
cdr3_nt: TGTGCCAGCAGCGTAGGGGGACAGGGGAACACTGAAGCTTTCTTT
cdr3_aa: CASSVGGQGNTEAFF

d_call: .
clone_size: .
j_call: TRBJ2-7
cdr3_length: 13
v_call: TRBV11-3
cdr3_nt: TGTGCCAGCAGCTTACAGGGGTCCCACGAGCAGTACTTC
cdr3_aa: CASSLQGSHEQYF

d_call: TRBD1
clone_size: .
j_call: TRBJ1-2
cdr3_length: 13
v_call: TRBV29-1
cdr3_nt: TGCAGCGTTGTTCGGGACAGACCTTATGGCTACACCTTC
cdr3_aa: CSVVRDRPYGYTF

d_call: TRBD2
clone_size: .
j_call: TRBJ2-1
cdr3_length: 15
v_call: TRBV19
cdr3_nt: TGTGCCAGTAGTCAGGTAGCGGGAGGGCCGAATGAGCAGTTCTTC
cdr3_aa: CASSQVAGGPNEQFF

d_call: .
clone_size: .
j_call: TRBJ1-3
cdr3_length: 12
v_call: TRBV12-3/TRBV12-4
cdr3_nt: TGTGCCAGCAGTTGGGACGTAAACACCATATATTTT
cdr3_aa: CASSWDVNTIYF

d_call: .
clone_size: few
j_call: TRBJ2-2
cdr3_length: 16
v_call: TRBV2
cdr3_nt: TGTGCCAGCAGTGACCTAGGCACCTTGAACACCGGGGAGCTGTTTTTT
cdr3_aa: CASSDLGTLNTGELFF

d_call: .
clone_size: few
j_call: TRBJ1-1
cdr3_length: 15
v_call: TRBV6-5
cdr3_nt: TGTGCCAGCAGCGAGGTAACCGCTATGAACACTGAAGCTTTCTTT
cdr3_aa: CASSEVTAMNTEAFF

d_call: .
clone_size: .
j_call: TRBJ1-1
cdr3_length: 14
v_call: TRBV20-1
cdr3_nt: TGCAGTGCTAGTCGGGAGGGAGCTAACACTGAAGCTTTCTTT
cdr3_aa: CSASREGANTEAFF

d_call: TRBD1
clone_size: .
j_call: TRBJ1-1
cdr3_length: 14
v_call: TRBV7-9
cdr3_nt: TGTGCCAGCAGCGCTTTGGACAGGGGGGAGGATGCTTTCTTT
cdr3_aa: CASSALDRGEDAFF

d_call: .
clone_size: .
j_call: TRBJ2-5
cdr3_length: 15
v_call: TRBV4-3
cdr3_nt: TGCGCCAGCAGCCAAGATTACAGAACCCAAGAGACCCAGTACTTC
cdr3_aa: CASSQDYRTQETQYF

d_call: .
clone_size: .
j_call: TRBJ2-2
cdr3_length: 13
v_call: TRBV6-4
cdr3_nt: TGTGCCAGCAGTGATTGGGGGTCCGGGGAGCTGTTTTTT
cdr3_aa: CASSDWGSGELFF

d_call: TRBD1
clone_size: few
j_call: TRBJ1-1
cdr3_length: 17
v_call: TRBV7-2
cdr3_nt: TGTGCCAGCAGCTCAGGACAGGGGGCTTATGTGAACACTGAAGCTTTCTTT
cdr3_aa: CASSSGQGAYVNTEAFF

d_call: TRBD2
clone_size: .
j_call: TRBJ2-7
cdr3_length: 15
v_call: TRBV5-4
cdr3_nt: TGTGCCAGCAGCTTGGGGGGCGGGGGGCCCTACGAGCAGTACTTC
cdr3_aa: CASSLGGGGPYEQYF

d_call: .
clone_size: .
j_call: TRBJ1-1
cdr3_length: 14
v_call: TRBV2
cdr3_nt: TGTGCCAGCAGTGAAGACCGATGGAACACTGAAGCTTTCTTT
cdr3_aa: CASSEDRWNTEAFF

d_call: .
clone_size: .
j_call: TRBJ1-3
cdr3_length: 16
v_call: TRBV5-6
cdr3_nt: TGTGCCAGCAGCCGCGGGGTTTCAGGCTCTGGAAACACCATATATTTT
cdr3_aa: CASSRGVSGSGNTIYF

d_call: TRBD2
clone_size: .
j_call: TRBJ2-1
cdr3_length: 15
v_call: TRBV18
cdr3_nt: TGTGCCAGCTCACCAGGGACTAGCGGGAGAAATGAGCAGTTCTTC
cdr3_aa: CASSPGTSGRNEQFF

d_call: TRBD2
clone_size: .
j_call: TRBJ2-1
cdr3_length: 15
v_call: TRBV3-1/TRBV3-2
cdr3_nt: TGTGCCAGCAGCCAAGGGACGGGGGGGCCCTATGAGCAGTTCTTC
cdr3_aa: CASSQGTGGPYEQFF

d_call: .
clone_size: few
j_call: TRBJ1-1
cdr3_length: 14
v_call: TRBV18
cdr3_nt: TGTGCCAGCTCACCCTGGGAAAAGGCCACTGAAGCTTTCTTT
cdr3_aa: CASSPWEKATEAFF

d_call: TRBD2
clone_size: .
j_call: TRBJ2-1
cdr3_length: 17
v_call: TRBV19
cdr3_nt: TGTGCCAGTAGTCCTCACTCTCCCGGGACTAAGAACAATGAGCAGTTCTTC
cdr3_aa: CASSPHSPGTKNNEQFF

d_call: .
clone_size: .
j_call: TRBJ1-2
cdr3_length: 13
v_call: TRBV6-1
cdr3_nt: TGTGCCAGCAGTGAGAATAGGGATTATGGCTACACCTTC
cdr3_aa: CASSENRDYGYTF

d_call: .
clone_size: once
j_call: TRBJ1-1
cdr3_length: 14
v_call: TRBV18
cdr3_nt: TGTGCCAGCTCACCAGGGATCCAGAACACCGAAGCTTTCTTT
cdr3_aa: CASSPGIQNTEAFF

d_call: .
clone_size: .
j_call: TRBJ2-5
cdr3_length: 14
v_call: TRBV19
cdr3_nt: TGTGCCAGTAGTATTGGGCACCCCCCTGAGACCCAGTACTTC
cdr3_aa: CASSIGHPPETQYF

d_call: .
clone_size: .
j_call: TRBJ1-2
cdr3_length: 15
v_call: TRBV19
cdr3_nt: TGTGCCAGTAGCCGACGGGACATTCTTAACTATGGCTACACCTTC
cdr3_aa: CASSRRDILNYGYTF

d_call: .
clone_size: once
j_call: TRBJ1-1
cdr3_length: 15
v_call: TRBV5-1
cdr3_nt: TGCGCCAGCAGCTCTCGGACAGCGGGGAACACTGAAGCTTTCTTT
cdr3_aa: CASSSRTAGNTEAFF

d_call: TRBD1
clone_size: .
j_call: TRBJ1-5
cdr3_length: 16
v_call: TRBV19
cdr3_nt: TGTGCCAGTCGGCCCCCGACAGGGTTCAGCAATCAGCCCCAGCATTTT
cdr3_aa: CASRPPTGFSNQPQHF

d_call: .
clone_size: .
j_call: TRBJ1-2
cdr3_length: 13
v_call: TRBV6-5
cdr3_nt: TGTGCCAGCAGCTCGGACCTTAACTATGGCTACACCTTC
cdr3_aa: CASSSDLNYGYTF